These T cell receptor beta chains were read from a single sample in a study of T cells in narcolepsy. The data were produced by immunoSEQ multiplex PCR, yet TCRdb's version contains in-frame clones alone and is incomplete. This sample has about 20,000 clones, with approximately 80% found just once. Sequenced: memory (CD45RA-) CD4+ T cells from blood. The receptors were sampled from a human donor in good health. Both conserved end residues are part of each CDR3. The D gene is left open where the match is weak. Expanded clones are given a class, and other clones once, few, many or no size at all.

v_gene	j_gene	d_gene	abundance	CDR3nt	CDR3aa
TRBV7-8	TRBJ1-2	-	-	TGTGCCAGCCAATTAACGGGGGGCGGCTACACCTTC	CASQLTGGGYTF
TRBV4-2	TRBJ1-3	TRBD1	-	TGTGCCAGCAGCCAACTGACAGGGCGTGGAAACACCATATATTTT	CASSQLTGRGNTIYF
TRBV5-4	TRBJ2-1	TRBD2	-	TGTGCCAGCAGCTTGGATGCCGGGAGGAATGAGCAGTTCTTC	CASSLDAGRNEQFF
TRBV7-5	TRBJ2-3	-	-	TGTGCCAGAAGCGAGTCCTGGGACAGGCTCTTTAGCACAGATACGCAGTATTTT	CARSESWDRLFSTDTQYF
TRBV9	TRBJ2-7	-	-	TGTGCCAGCAGCCCCGGTGGCAGAACCTACGAGCAGTACTTC	CASSPGGRTYEQYF
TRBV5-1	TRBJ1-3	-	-	TGCGCCGGCAGCCAGGGTTCTGGAAACACCATATATTTT	CAGSQGSGNTIYF
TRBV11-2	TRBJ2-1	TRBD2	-	TGTGCCAGCAGCCCAAGGACTAGCGGCTACAATGAGCAGTTCTTC	CASSPRTSGYNEQFF
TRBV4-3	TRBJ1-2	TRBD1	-	TGCGCCAGCAGCCAAGATCTAGGACAGGGAGATGGCTACACCTTC	CASSQDLGQGDGYTF
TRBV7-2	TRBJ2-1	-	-	TGTGCCAGCAGCTTAATGGGGGCTAGTCCTAAGTTCTTC	CASSLMGASPKFF
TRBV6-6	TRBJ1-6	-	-	TGTGCCAGCATGCAGGGAAATCCGCTGGCCCTCCACTTT	CASMQGNPLALHF
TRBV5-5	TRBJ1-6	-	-	TGTGCCAGCAGCGTACAGCCAACCGGAGGTTCACCCCTCCACTTT	CASSVQPTGGSPLHF
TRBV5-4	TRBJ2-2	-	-	TGTGCCAGCAGCCGGGCCTTGAGTGCGAACACCGGGGAGCTGTTTTTT	CASSRALSANTGELFF
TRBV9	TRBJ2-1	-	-	TGTGCCAGCAGCGCCCCCTCCGGGGGACACACAATAAGCTCCTACAATGAGCAGTTCTTC	CASSAPSGGHTISSYNEQFF
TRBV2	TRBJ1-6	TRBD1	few	TGTGCCAGCTTAAGGGACAGGATACACAATTCACCCCTCCACTTT	CASLRDRIHNSPLHF
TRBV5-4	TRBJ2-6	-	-	TGTGCCAGCAGTCCGAGCCAAGTTGGGGCCAACGTCCTGACTTTC	CASSPSQVGANVLTF
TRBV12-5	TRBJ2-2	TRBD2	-	TGTGCTAGTGGTTTGGTAACAGGCGAGGGGCGGGGGAGGCCCAACACCGGGGAGCTGTTTTTT	CASGLVTGEGRGRPNTGELFF
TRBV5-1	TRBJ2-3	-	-	TGCGCCAGCAGCCCTGACCACCAGGATACGCAGTATTTT	CASSPDHQDTQYF
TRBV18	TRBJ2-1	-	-	TGTGCCAGCTCACCATCAGTCAATGAGCAGTTCTTC	CASSPSVNEQFF
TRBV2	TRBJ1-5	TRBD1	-	TGTGCCAGCAGCGACAGGGGGCGCGACCAGCCCCAGCATTTT	CASSDRGRDQPQHF
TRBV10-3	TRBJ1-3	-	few	TGTGCCATCAGTGAGTCAACAGGGTCAGGAAACACCATATATTTT	CAISESTGSGNTIYF
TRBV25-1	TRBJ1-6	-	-	TGTGCCAGCAGTGAACCTGGGCCTAACAATTCACCCCTCCACTTT	CASSEPGPNNSPLHF
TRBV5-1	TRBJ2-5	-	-	TGCGCCAGCAGCTTGTTTTCAGTACAAGAGACCCAGTACTTC	CASSLFSVQETQYF
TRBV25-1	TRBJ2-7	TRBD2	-	TGTGCCAGCAGTGGGGGACTAGCGGAGACTGAGCAGTACTTC	CASSGGLAETEQYF
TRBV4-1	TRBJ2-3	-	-	TGCGCCAGCAGCCAAGAGGTGCGCCTACCGCAGTATTTT	CASSQEVRLPQYF
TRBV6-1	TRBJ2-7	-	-	TGTGCCAGCAGAAGTATCTACGAGCAGTACTTC	CASRSIYEQYF
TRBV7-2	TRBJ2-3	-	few	TGTGCCAGCAGCCTTACAGGGCCAGATACGCAGTATTTT	CASSLTGPDTQYF
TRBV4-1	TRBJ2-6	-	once	TGCGCCAGCAGCCCCCAGTCCCTGGCCAACGTCCTGACTTTC	CASSPQSLANVLTF
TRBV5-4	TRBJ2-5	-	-	TGTGCCAGCAGCTCCCGGGGAGGGGGGAGTTTGGAGACCCAGTACTTC	CASSSRGGGSLETQYF
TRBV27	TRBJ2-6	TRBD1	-	TGTGCCAGCAAAAAACTCCGGGACAGGGGCCCCACTGGGGCCAACGTCCTGACTTTC	CASKKLRDRGPTGANVLTF
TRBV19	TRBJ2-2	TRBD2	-	TGTGCCAGTAGCGGGCGGGGGGGCTACACCGGGGAGCTGTTTTTT	CASSGRGGYTGELFF
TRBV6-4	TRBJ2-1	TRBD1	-	TGTGCCAGCAGTCGGGACAGACTCACCAATGAGCAGTTCTTC	CASSRDRLTNEQFF
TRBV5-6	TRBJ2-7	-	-	TGTGCCAGCAGCTTCGGGTCCTCCTACGAGCAGTACTTC	CASSFGSSYEQYF
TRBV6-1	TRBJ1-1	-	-	TGTGCCAGCAGGGTGGGTGAAGCTTTCTTT	CASRVGEAFF